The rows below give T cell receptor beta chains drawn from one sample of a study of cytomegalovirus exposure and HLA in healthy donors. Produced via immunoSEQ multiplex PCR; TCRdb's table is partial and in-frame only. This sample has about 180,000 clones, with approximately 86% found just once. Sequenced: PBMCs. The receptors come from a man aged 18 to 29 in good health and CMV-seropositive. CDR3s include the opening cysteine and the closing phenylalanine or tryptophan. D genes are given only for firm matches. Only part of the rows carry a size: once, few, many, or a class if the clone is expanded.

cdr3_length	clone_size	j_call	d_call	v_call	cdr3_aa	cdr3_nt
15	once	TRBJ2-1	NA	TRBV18	CASSRQGTNYNEQFF	TGTGCCAGCTCACGCCAGGGGACGAACTACAATGAGCAGTTCTTC
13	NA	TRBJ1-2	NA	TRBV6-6	CASSYGWGSGYTF	TGTGCCAGCAGTTACGGCTGGGGCTCCGGCTACACCTTC
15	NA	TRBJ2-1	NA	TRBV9	CASSVGGGGLNEQFF	TGTGCCAGCAGCGTAGGAGGGGGGGGTTTGAATGAGCAGTTCTTC
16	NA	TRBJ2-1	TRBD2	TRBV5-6	CASSSKSGILYNEQFF	TGTGCCAGCAGCTCGAAAAGCGGGATCCTATACAATGAGCAGTTCTTC
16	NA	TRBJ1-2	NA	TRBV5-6	CASSRARQGFNYGYTF	TGTGCCAGCAGCCGCGCCCGCCAGGGTTTTAACTATGGCTACACCTTC
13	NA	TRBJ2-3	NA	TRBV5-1	CASSQTGADTQYF	TGCGCCAGCAGCCAGACTGGAGCAGATACGCAGTATTTT
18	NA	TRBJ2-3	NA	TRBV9	CASSPQPQDSLTHGTQYF	TGTGCCAGCAGCCCCCAACCCCAAGATAGCCTCACACATGGTACGCAGTATTTT
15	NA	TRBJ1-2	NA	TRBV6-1	CASSEVAGPGWGYTF	TGTGCCAGCAGTGAAGTTGCGGGTCCCGGATGGGGCTACACCTTC
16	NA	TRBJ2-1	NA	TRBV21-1	CASSKASDRANNEQFF	TGTGCCAGCAGCAAAGCTTCGGACAGGGCGAACAATGAGCAGTTCTTC
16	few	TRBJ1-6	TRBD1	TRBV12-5	CASGSTGAPTNSPLHF	TGTGCTAGTGGATCAACAGGGGCCCCCACGAATTCACCCCTCCACTTT
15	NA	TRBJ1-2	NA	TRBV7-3	CASSHGGGRVYGYTF	TGTGCCAGCAGCCACGGGGGGGGCAGGGTTTATGGCTACACCTTC